What follows is one TCR beta chain and its context. Germline V gene lookup returns CDR1 MNHEY and CDR2 SVGEGT. V was trimmed by 5 bases and J by 4 bases, leaving 15 bases between them. The CDR3 extends over 14 amino acids. The sample belongs to a study of blood T cell repertoires in COVID-19. The wider study: COVID-19 samples from acute and convalescent phases originated in the United States, Italy and Spain. PBMCs, B-cell-depleted T cells, or T cells provided the cDNA or gDNA that made up the material.

In the original workflow: The assay estimated nucleated cells by amplifying reference gene primers. The protocol was immunoSEQ multiplex PCR, while the TCRdb copy is restricted to in-frame clones and leaves out a portion. The DNA gave D and trimming, while V, J and clone size come from that table. The sample lists approximately 150,000 clones, around 80% seen once, with 15% to 20% in the top ten. The chain links TRBV6-2 or TRBV6-3 to TRBJ2-7; no reliable D call. The source of this sequence is a woman aged 70-85 years who had recovered from COVID-19. The specimen was peripheral blood. The CDR3 nucleotides read TGTGCCAGCAGTCCCCCGCGGTCCGCGTACGAGCAGTACTTC. As protein: CASSPPRSAYEQYF.